This T cell receptor (beta chain) was recovered during a study of graft-versus-host responses after intestinal transplantation. Researchers placed around 200,000 CFSE-labeled responder cells in culture with around 200,000 irradiated, violet-dye-labeled stimulator cells. Profiling relied on immunoSEQ multiplex PCR, and the TCRdb table lists in-frame clones only, not all of them. The table lists 9,000 to 13,000 clones, roughly a third of them singletons. As for this clone: This sample also contains other DNA sequences that code for the same CDR3.

There are 19 residues in the CDR3. V lost 6 bases to trimming and J lost 7 bases; unmatched junction nucleotides: 17. In germline, CDR1 is SEHNR, CDR2 FQNEAQ (reference sequence). The receptor comes from a human patient who was an organ donor for intestinal transplantation. The sample in question was alloreactive CD4+ T cells from a mixed lymphocyte reaction culture, obtained before transplantation. Subset in this sample: CFSE-low proliferating T cells sorted from approximately 6-day pre-transplant mixed lymphocyte reaction (GvH or HvG direction). This rearrangement joins TRBV7-9 to TRBJ2-1, with TRBD2 matching 14 bases. Written as DNA, the CDR3 is TGTGCCAGCAGTTCCCTACAGACTAGCGGGGGGGCCCGTGGTAATGAGCAGTTCTTC. Protein sequence: CASSSLQTSGGARGNEQFF.